A single sample is the source of the 5 T cell receptor beta chains below, sequenced in a study of control samples from healthy donors and cancer patients. Generated by immunoSEQ multiplex PCR, the TCRdb table keeps only in-frame clones and is missing some. The sample lists about 82,000 clones, approximately 90% occurring once. The sequencing sample was made of blood. These receptors all stem from a man in his fifties in good health.

The chain combines TRBV19 with TRBJ1-5; D unresolved. This CDR3 comprises 15 residues. CDR1 is LNHDA, CDR2 SQIVND, per germline (reference sequence). Trimming pared 5 bases from V and 0 bases from J, leaving 11 bases between. The chain's CDR3 is CASSRSFNSNQPQHF. CDR3 bases: TGTGCCAGTAGTCGGAGCTTTAATAGCAATCAGCCCCAGCATTTT.

The V call is TRBV6-2 or TRBV6-3, the J call TRBJ1-2; tentatively, D is TRBD1 (5 bases). CDR3 length equals 13 residues. CDR1 MNHEY and CDR2 SVGEGT come from the germline V gene. The V and J ends lost 0 bases and 4 bases respectively, with 6 bases between them. CDR3 sequence reads: CASSYSGPYGYTF. As DNA, the CDR3 is TGTGCCAGCAGTTACTCGGGACCCTATGGCTACACCTTC.

In this sample, this clone turned up once. The chain links TRBV29-1 to TRBJ1-1; 11 positions agree with TRBD1. Trimming cost V 5 bases and J 4 bases; bases outside gene matches: 6. This CDR3 spans 14 amino acids. CDR1 is SQVTM, CDR2 ANQGSEA, per germline. The CDR3 nucleotides read TGCAGCGTTTGGACAGGGGGCAGGGGCACTGAAGCTTTCTTT. Its translation is CSVWTGGRGTEAFF.

The J gene is TRBJ1-1, the V gene TRBV29-1, with 7 bases matching TRBD1. This CDR3 is 12 amino acids long. Trimming cost V 4 bases and J 8 bases; bases outside gene matches: 7. Per the germline V gene, CDR1 is SQVTM and CDR2 is ANQGSEA. CDR3 sequence reads: CSVATGVEEAFF. CDR3 bases: TGCAGCGTTGCTACAGGGGTGGAAGAAGCTTTCTTT.

The gene calls are TRBV5-1 and TRBJ2-3, with 7 nucleotides matching TRBD2. From germline, CDR1 is SGHRS and CDR2 YFSETQ. Germline trimming cut 5 bases from V and 3 bases from J; bases unmatched to any gene: 9. The CDR3 contains 15 residues. The CDR3 sequence: CASRPTGGTTDTQYF. For the CDR3, the DNA is TGCGCCAGCAGGCCCACGGGGGGTACGACAGATACGCAGTATTTT. Using reference TRBV5-1 and TRBJ2-3 for the parts outside the CDR3, the full variable domain is KAGVTQTPRYLIKTRGQQVTLSCSPISGHRSVSWYQQTPGQGLQFLFEYFSETQRNKGNFPGRFSGRQFSNSRSEMNVSTLELGDSALYLCASRPTGGTTDTQYFGPGTRLTVL.